The clone carrying this TCR beta chain was counted a few times. This specimen comes from a study of human T cells and chemical hapten exposure. Study context: Small discrepancies in pooled library volume mainly accounted for the varying TCR yields per sample.

The V gene's germline CDR1 is MRHNA and CDR2 SNTAGT. The CDR3 is 15 amino acids. V was trimmed by 3 bases and J by 2 bases, leaving 10 bases between them. Time point: healthy volunteer bleed at 6 weeks. Sequencing started from total RNA isolated from unfractionated whole blood. For the library, individual cDNA molecules each received unique molecular identifiers. As processed by the authors: The number of TCRs in each sample had a median of about 96,000 and spanned about 23,224 to 700,000. In TCRdb, the RACE reads were re-called with MiXCR into one record per CDR3 protein. TCRdb's processing, not the study's, gives the V and J calls here. The table records 65,000 to 80,000 distinct CDR3 sequences, 7% to 9% of them present only once.

The chain is built from TRBV6-4 and TRBJ2-2; no firm D call. Input material: whole blood. The sequence derives from a male donor in good health. Some clones in this sample may be carry-over from other donors' samples. The chain's CDR3 is CASSDGKGNTGELFF. In nucleotides, the CDR3 is TGTGCCAGCAGTGATGGGAAGGGAAACACCGGGGAGCTGTTTTTT.